The 30 T cell receptor beta chains reported below all come from one sample, sequenced in a study of identical twins. One entry per CDR3 protein, called by TCRdb with MiXCR from the 5' RACE reads. The data show 400,000 to 600,000 distinct CDR3 sequences, 20% to 25% seen once. This sample was shared with a second study, whose subject was yellow fever vaccine responses in identical twins.

The sequencing input was CD4+ T cells sorted from blood. Source of these receptors: a woman under 30 in good health.

The chain couples TRBV12-3 or TRBV12-4 to TRBJ2-7; 8 positions match TRBD1. This CDR3 region has 14 residues. The ends lost 6 bases at V and 2 bases at J; junction bases unmatched: 6. CDR3 nucleotide sequence: TGTGCCAGCAGAAAGGACAGGGACCCCTACGAGCAGTACTTC. It is translated as CASRKDRDPYEQYF.

The V call is TRBV28, the J call TRBJ2-3; either TRBD1 or TRBD2 may supply D (5 bases each). Germline CDR1 is MDHEN and CDR2 is SYDVKM. The V end lost 5 bases, the J end lost 0 bases, and 15 bases lay between the germline ends. The CDR3 totals 16 residues. The CDR3 sequence: CASSDPSGSSTDTQYF. The CDR3 DNA sequence: TGTGCCAGCAGTGACCCCTCAGGGAGTAGCACAGATACGCAGTATTTT.

This clonotype occurred a few times. The chain links TRBV7-9 to TRBJ1-1, with D tentatively TRBD1 (5 bases). In germline, CDR1 is SEHNR, CDR2 FQNEAQ (reference sequence). V was pared by 2 bases and J by 11 bases, with 18 bases between. There are 14 residues in the CDR3. CDR3 sequence (DNA): TGTGCCAGCAGCTTAATCGGTGGTAATGAGGGGGCTTTCTTT. Translating it yields CASSLIGGNEGAFF.

This clonotype occurred a few times. The rearrangement links TRBV3-1 to TRBJ1-1; no firm D call. The germline CDR1 and CDR2 sequences are LGHDT and YNNKEL (reference sequence). The V and J ends lost 0 bases and 5 bases respectively, with 13 bases between them. The CDR3 is 15 amino acids. The CDR3 sequence: CASSQDRTVKTEAFF. The CDR3 DNA reads as TGTGCCAGCAGCCAAGATAGGACCGTCAAGACTGAAGCTTTCTTT.

V and J are TRBV12-3 or TRBV12-4 and TRBJ1-2; D uncertain. Trimming took 7 bases from V and 2 from J, leaving 5 bases between them. This CDR3 spans 11 amino acids. CDR3 nucleotide sequence: TGTGCCAGCACTGGGAACTATGGCTACACCTTC. Translating it yields CASTGNYGYTF.

The chain carries TRBV20-1 and TRBJ2-7, with D perhaps matching TRBD2 (6 bases). The germline gives CDR1 DFQATT, CDR2 SNEGSKA (reference sequence). V gave up 4 bases and J gave up 4 bases, with 17 bases separating them. The CDR3 length is 14 residues. DNA of the CDR3: TGCAGTGCTACCCTCACTGACGGGACTTACGAGCAGTACGTC. This encodes CSATLTDGTYEQYV.

V usage is TRBV20-1 and J usage is TRBJ2-5; TRBD1 aligns across 8 bases. The CDR3 contains 17 residues. Germline-derived CDR1 and CDR2 are DFQATT and SNEGSKA (reference sequence). V lost 5 bases, J lost 1 base, and 15 bases stayed unmatched. CDR3 nucleotide sequence: TGCAGTGCTGAAGCCTCGACAGGGGAACGTCTCCAAGAGACCCAGTACTTC. Amino acids: CSAEASTGERLQETQYF.

The chain carries TRBV16 and TRBJ2-3; the D is unclear. The CDR3 has 15 amino acids. The germline V and J ends were trimmed by 4 bases and 3 bases, with 14 bases remaining between them. Per the germline V gene, CDR1 is KGHSY and CDR2 is FQNENV. The CDR3 is CASSPPRAGTDTQYF. The CDR3 DNA follows: TGTGCCAGCAGCCCCCCTCGGGCCGGGACAGATACGCAGTATTTT.

This clonotype was recorded a few times. This chain links TRBV7-2 with TRBJ2-3; 8 nucleotides align to TRBD1. Germline CDR1 and CDR2: SGHTA and FQGNSA. The CDR3 contains 16 residues. V gave up 5 bases and J gave up 5 bases; unmatched junction bases: 12. The CDR3 DNA is TGTGCCAGCAGCCTTGTCTGGCAGGGGGCGGGAGATACGCAGTATTTT. Its translation is CASSLVWQGAGDTQYF.

The chain employs TRBV12-3 or TRBV12-4 and TRBJ2-1; D might be TRBD1 (6 bases). CDR3 size: 17 residues. Trimming took 5 bases from V and 0 from J, leaving 17 bases between them. The CDR3 sequence is CASSPGTLRSSYNEQFF. CDR3 in DNA: TGTGCCAGCAGTCCGGGGACACTAAGGAGCTCCTACAATGAGCAGTTCTTC.

The V and J genes are TRBV6-2 or TRBV6-3 and TRBJ2-2; no firm D call. The CDR3 covers 15 residues. V gave up 2 bases and J gave up 0 bases, with 7 bases separating them. From germline, CDR1 is MNHEY and CDR2 SVGEGT. CDR3 nucleotides: TGTGCCAGCAGTTACACACCCCCGAACACCGGGGAGCTGTTTTTT. It specifies CASSYTPPNTGELFF.

This chain links TRBV4-1 with TRBJ2-5; either TRBD1 or TRBD2 may supply D (5 bases each). CDR3 length: 19 amino acids. Deletions cut 1 base from V and 2 bases from J, with 23 bases between. Germline CDR1 MGHRA, CDR2 YSYEKL. The CDR3 reads CASSQVASKGRVKQETQYF. CDR3 sequence (DNA): TGCGCCAGCAGCCAAGTAGCCTCTAAGGGACGGGTGAAGCAAGAGACCCAGTACTTC.

CDR3 amino acids: CASSFGDTMNTEAFF. The CDR3 DNA reads TGCGCCAGCAGCTTCGGGGACACTATGAACACTGAAGCTTTCTTT. The rearrangement links TRBV5-1 to TRBJ1-1, with D perhaps TRBD1 (6 bases). The V end was cut by 2 bases, the J end by 0 bases, with 11 bases between. CDR1 SGHRS and CDR2 YFSETQ come from the germline V gene. CDR3 length: 15 amino acids.

The V gene is TRBV6-1, the J gene TRBJ2-7; 10 bases align to TRBD1. V lost 6 bases, J lost 4 bases, and 9 bases stayed unmatched. The germline gives CDR1 MNHNS, CDR2 SASEGT. The CDR3 is made up of 15 amino acids. The CDR3 DNA sequence: TGTGCCAGCAGGTCGGGACAGGGGATAGAGTACGAGCAGTACTTC. The encoded protein is CASRSGQGIEYEQYF.

In its sample, this clonotype was seen a few times. This chain joins TRBV5-1 and TRBJ2-1; D unclear. The CDR3 sequence is 15 residues long. V lost 4 bases, J lost 1 base, and 12 bases lay in between. Looked up from germline, CDR1 is SGHRS and CDR2 is YFSETQ. The CDR3 DNA follows: TGCGCCAGCAGCCAGGACGGACCATCCTACAATGAGCAGTTCTTC. This translates into CASSQDGPSYNEQFF.

DNA of the CDR3: TGCAGTGCTAGAGATCCGAACGGGGGGGCGCGGGGTGAGCAGTTCTTC. It codes for CSARDPNGGARGEQFF. V usage is TRBV20-1 and J usage is TRBJ2-1; 8 nucleotides align to TRBD2. Trimming took 0 bases from V and 9 from J; bases not matched to a gene: 13. This CDR3 comprises 16 residues. Germline CDR1 reads DFQATT; CDR2 reads SNEGSKA (reference sequence).

This clonotype was found a few times. This sequence joins TRBV25-1 and TRBJ2-1; D gene ambiguous. The germline gives CDR1 MGHDK, CDR2 SYGVNS. V gave up 3 bases and J gave up 2 bases, with 8 bases separating them. This CDR3 region has 14 residues. The CDR3 DNA follows: TGTGCCAGCAGTGACCCTAGGGCCTACAATGAGCAGTTCTTC. Translated, it gives CASSDPRAYNEQFF.

J is TRBJ2-1 and V is TRBV24-1, with TRBD2 matching 8 bases. Losses at the gene ends were 7 bases for V and 9 bases for J; bases not matched to a gene: 7. The germline V gene encodes CDR1 KGHDR and CDR2 SFDVKD. There are 13 residues in the CDR3. CDR3 bases: TGTGCCACCAGACCCTCCAGCGGGGGTGAGCAGTTCTTC. Translating it yields CATRPSSGGEQFF.

Ten or more counts support this clonotype. The chain combines TRBV6-1 with TRBJ2-1, with 10 positions matching TRBD1. Trimming took 6 bases from V and 6 from J; bases not matched to a gene: 2. The CDR3 totals 13 residues. The germline gives CDR1 MNHNS, CDR2 SASEGT. The CDR3 sequence: CASRRTGGNEQFF. The CDR3 DNA follows: TGTGCCAGCAGAAGGACAGGGGGCAATGAGCAGTTCTTC.

This sequence joins TRBV5-1 and TRBJ2-2, with D perhaps TRBD1 (6 bases). The CDR3 loop spans 15 amino acids. CDR1 SGHRS and CDR2 YFSETQ come from the germline V gene. The V end was cut by 6 bases, the J end by 2 bases, with 14 bases between. The CDR3 here is CASTHRDLNTGELFF. The CDR3 DNA follows: TGCGCCAGCACCCACAGGGATCTAAACACCGGGGAGCTGTTTTTT.

V and J are TRBV5-1 and TRBJ2-1, with a weak D call TRBD2 (5 bases). The CDR3 sequence is 16 residues long. Trimming shortened V by 0 bases and J by 3 bases, and 13 bases separated the two germline ends. The germline gives CDR1 SGHRS, CDR2 YFSETQ. CDR3 region: CASSLGSRADYNEQFF. The CDR3 nucleotides read TGCGCCAGCAGCTTGGGGTCGAGGGCCGACTACAATGAGCAGTTCTTC.

This chain joins TRBV6-1 and TRBJ1-1, with D possibly TRBD1 on 6 matching bases. Germline loops: CDR1 MNHNS, CDR2 SASEGT. V was shortened by 6 bases and J by 2 bases, with 13 bases between the two germline ends. This CDR3 is 14 amino acids long. CDR3 bases: TGTGCCAGCAGCCCCTTGGGGGCCAACACTGAAGCTTTCTTT. Translated: CASSPLGANTEAFF.

This clonotype came up many times. The chain couples TRBV11-2 to TRBJ1-1; D gene unclear. Germline V gene sequence: CDR1 SGHAT, CDR2 FQNNGV. The CDR3 covers 12 residues. V dropped 1 base and J dropped 2 bases, with 2 bases sitting between them. The CDR3 nucleotides are TGTGCCAGCAGCTTAGCTAACACTGAAGCTTTCTTT. Protein product: CASSLANTEAFF.

The chain has TRBV3-1 and TRBJ2-2; D remains unclear. CDR3 length: 14 amino acids. Germline values: CDR1 LGHDT, CDR2 YNNKEL (reference sequence). Trimming shortened V by 4 bases and J by 0 bases, and 6 bases separated the two germline ends. The CDR3 reads CASSPHTNTGELFF. The CDR3 coding sequence is TGTGCCAGCAGCCCACACACGAACACCGGGGAGCTGTTTTTT.

This chain connects TRBV28 to TRBJ2-2; 13 nucleotides match TRBD2. Germline loops: CDR1 MDHEN, CDR2 SYDVKM. V was clipped by 5 bases and J by 3 bases; unmatched bases: 9. The CDR3 loop spans 18 amino acids. CDR3 DNA: TGTGCCAGCAGTGATCCTTGGACTAGCGGGAGTTACACCGGGGAGCTGTTTTTT. Protein: CASSDPWTSGSYTGELFF.

This clonotype was seen many times. The V and J genes are TRBV7-9 and TRBJ2-1, with no clear D. V was shortened by 7 bases and J by 8 bases, with 9 bases between the two germline ends. The germline V gene has CDR1 SEHNR and CDR2 FQNEAQ (reference sequence). The length of the CDR3 is 11 residues. CDR3 region: CASTKSDEQFF. CDR3 sequence (DNA): TGTGCCAGCACCAAATCCGATGAGCAGTTCTTC.

This clonotype was picked up a small number of times. The chain is built from TRBV11-3 and TRBJ1-1, with a tentative D call TRBD1 (6 bases). CDR1 SGHNT and CDR2 YENEEA come from the germline V gene. The CDR3 runs to 15 residues. V was clipped by 5 bases and J by 1 base, with 14 bases between them. The CDR3 DNA follows: TGTGCCAGCAGCCCGGGACACTCTGCGAACACTGAAGCTTTCTTT. This encodes CASSPGHSANTEAFF.

This clonotype was observed a few times. The chain has TRBV15 and TRBJ2-3; the match to TRBD2 covers 10 bases. The length of the CDR3 is 17 residues. V was pared by 1 base and J by 7 bases, with 11 bases of the junction left unmatched. Per the germline V gene, CDR1 is LNHNV and CDR2 is YYDKDF (reference sequence). CDR3 sequence: CATSRGATGTSVYTQYF. The DNA of the CDR3 is TGTGCCACCAGCAGAGGTGCCACCGGGACTAGCGTCTATACGCAGTATTTT.

This clonotype showed up just a few times. V is TRBV3-1 and J is TRBJ2-1, with TRBD2 identical over 11 bases. The CDR3 is 16 residues long. CDR1 is LGHDT and CDR2 is YNNKEL in the germline V gene (reference sequence). V lost 2 bases and J lost 5; bases outside the gene matches: 5. The CDR3 loop is CASSQMGTSGHNEQFF. DNA of the CDR3: TGTGCCAGCAGCCAAATGGGGACTAGCGGACACAATGAGCAGTTCTTC.

This clonotype came up a few times. The rearrangement links TRBV10-3 to TRBJ2-1, with 10 bases aligning to TRBD2. V lost 10 bases, J lost 7 bases, and 16 bases stayed unmatched. This CDR3 is 16 amino acids long. Germline-derived CDR1 and CDR2 are ENHRY and SYGVKD. For the CDR3, the DNA is TGTGCCACCCTCTTGAATGGCGCTAGCGGGGGAAATGAGCAGTTCTTC. Residues: CATLLNGASGGNEQFF.